This T cell receptor beta chain originates from a study of shared clonotypes between healthy human individuals. About the study: Each donor contributed plates that comprised three CD4 naive, three CD4 memory, two CD8 naive and one CD8 memory.

Participating donors were healthy, HIV-negative adults free of recent acute infections or vaccinations. CD4+ cells were split into CD45RA+ naive and CD45RA-negative memory subsets. The germline V gene encodes CDR1 SGHAT and CDR2 FQNNGV. The CDR3 loop spans 12 amino acids. V was pared by 5 bases and J by 4 bases, with 8 bases between. With regard to this clone: This could be a read error, since a much larger clone is one nucleotide away. The sample has other DNA sequences that encode this CDR3 too.

Assay used: immunoSEQ multiplex PCR; TCRdb lists only in-frame clones, some missing. In the table there are roughly 1 million clones, 60% to 80% of which are singletons. Sequencing was carried out using memory CD4+ T cells sorted from blood. Subset noted: CD45RA-negative fraction. The chain is built from TRBV11-2 and TRBJ2-5, with D unresolved. This sequence originates from a man younger than 35 in good health. CDR3 DNA: TGTGCCAGCAGCCCGAACCTAGAGACCCAGTACTTC. It codes for CASSPNLETQYF. The variable domain in full, completed from reference TRBV11-2 and TRBJ2-5, reads EAGVAQSPRYKIIEKRQSVAFWCNPISGHATLYWYQQILGQGPKLLIQFQNNGVVDDSQLPKDRFSAERLKGVDSTLKIQPAKLEDSAVYLCASSPNLETQYFGPGTRLLVL.